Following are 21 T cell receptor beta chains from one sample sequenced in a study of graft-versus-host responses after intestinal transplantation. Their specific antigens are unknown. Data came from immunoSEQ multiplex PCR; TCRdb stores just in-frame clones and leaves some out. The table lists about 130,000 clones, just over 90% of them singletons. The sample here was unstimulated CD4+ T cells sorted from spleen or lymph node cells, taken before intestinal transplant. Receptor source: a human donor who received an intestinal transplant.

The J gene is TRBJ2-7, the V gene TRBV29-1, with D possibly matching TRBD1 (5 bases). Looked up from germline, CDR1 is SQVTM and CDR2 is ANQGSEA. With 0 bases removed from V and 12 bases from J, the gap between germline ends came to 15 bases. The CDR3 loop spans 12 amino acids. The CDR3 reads CSVEDNRSDRYF. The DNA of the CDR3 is TGCAGCGTTGAAGATAACAGGTCTGATCGGTACTTC.

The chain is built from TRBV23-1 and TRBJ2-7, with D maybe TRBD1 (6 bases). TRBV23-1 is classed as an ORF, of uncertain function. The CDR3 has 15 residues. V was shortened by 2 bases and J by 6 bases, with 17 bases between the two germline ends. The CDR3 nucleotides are TGCGCCAGCAGTCAAGGGGGCCTCTTATCATGCGAGCAGTACTTC. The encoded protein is CASSQGGLLSCEQYF.

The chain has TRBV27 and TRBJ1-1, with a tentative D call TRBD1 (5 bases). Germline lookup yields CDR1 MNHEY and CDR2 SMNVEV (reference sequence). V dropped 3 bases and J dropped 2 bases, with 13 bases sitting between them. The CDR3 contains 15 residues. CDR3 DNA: TGTGCCAGCAGTTTGAGGGGTCCCCCTAACACTGAAGCTTTCTTT. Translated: CASSLRGPPNTEAFF.

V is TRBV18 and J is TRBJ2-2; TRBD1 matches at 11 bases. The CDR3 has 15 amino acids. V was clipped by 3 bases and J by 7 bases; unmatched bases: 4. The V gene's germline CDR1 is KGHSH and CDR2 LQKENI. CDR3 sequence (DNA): TGTGCCAGCTCACCTGGGACAGGGGGAATCGGGGAGCTGTTTTTT. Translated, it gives CASSPGTGGIGELFF.

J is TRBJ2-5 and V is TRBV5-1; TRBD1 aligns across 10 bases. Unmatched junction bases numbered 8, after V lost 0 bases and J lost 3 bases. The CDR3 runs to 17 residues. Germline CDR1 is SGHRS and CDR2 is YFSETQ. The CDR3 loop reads CASSLAPSGTGEETQYF. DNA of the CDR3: TGCGCCAGCAGCTTGGCCCCATCCGGGACAGGGGAAGAGACCCAGTACTTC.

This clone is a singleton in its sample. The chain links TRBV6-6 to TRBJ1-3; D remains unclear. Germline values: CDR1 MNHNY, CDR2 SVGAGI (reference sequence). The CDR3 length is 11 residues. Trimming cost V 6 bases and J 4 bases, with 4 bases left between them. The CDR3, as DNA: TGTGCCAGCAGGGAGGGAAACACCATATATTTT. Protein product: CASREGNTIYF.

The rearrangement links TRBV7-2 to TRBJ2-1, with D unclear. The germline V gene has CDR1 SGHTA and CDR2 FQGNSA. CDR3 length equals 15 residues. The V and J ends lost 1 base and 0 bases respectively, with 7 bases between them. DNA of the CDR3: TGTGCCAGCAGCTTAGATTCGAGCTCCTACAATGAGCAGTTCTTC. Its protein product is CASSLDSSSYNEQFF.

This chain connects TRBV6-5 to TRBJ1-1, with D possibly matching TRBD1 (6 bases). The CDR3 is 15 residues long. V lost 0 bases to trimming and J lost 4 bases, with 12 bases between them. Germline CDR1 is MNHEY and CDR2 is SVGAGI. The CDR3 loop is CASSYSTTGRTEAFF. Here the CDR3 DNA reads TGTGCCAGCAGTTACTCGACCACAGGGCGCACTGAAGCTTTCTTT.

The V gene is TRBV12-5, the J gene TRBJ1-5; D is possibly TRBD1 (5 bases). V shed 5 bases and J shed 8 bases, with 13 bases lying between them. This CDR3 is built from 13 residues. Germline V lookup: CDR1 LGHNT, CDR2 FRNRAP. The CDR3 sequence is CASGMGHGEPQHF. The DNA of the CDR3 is TGTGCTAGTGGTATGGGGCATGGGGAGCCCCAGCATTTT.

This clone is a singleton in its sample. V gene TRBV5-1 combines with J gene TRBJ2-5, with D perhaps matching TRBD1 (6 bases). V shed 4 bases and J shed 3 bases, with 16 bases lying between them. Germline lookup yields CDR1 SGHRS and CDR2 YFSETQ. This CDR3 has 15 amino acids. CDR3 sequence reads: CASSPTTGKKETQYF. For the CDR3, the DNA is TGCGCCAGCAGCCCAACCACAGGGAAAAAAGAGACCCAGTACTTC.

The CDR3 loop is CASSQSTVATNEKLFF. CDR3 DNA sequence: TGCGCCAGCAGTCAATCGACAGTTGCAACTAATGAAAAACTGTTTTTT. The V gene is TRBV23-1, the J gene TRBJ1-4, with a possible D match to TRBD1 (5 bases). TRBV23-1 is sorted into the ORF group, with uncertain function. This CDR3 region has 16 residues. Trimming took 0 bases from V and 0 from J, leaving 8 bases between them.

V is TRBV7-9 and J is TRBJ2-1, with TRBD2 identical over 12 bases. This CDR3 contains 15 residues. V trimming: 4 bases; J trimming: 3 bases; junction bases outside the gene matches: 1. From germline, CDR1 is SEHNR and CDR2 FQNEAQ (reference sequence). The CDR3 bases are TGTGCCAGCAGCTGGACTAGCGGGGTCTACAATGAGCAGTTCTTC. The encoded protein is CASSWTSGVYNEQFF.

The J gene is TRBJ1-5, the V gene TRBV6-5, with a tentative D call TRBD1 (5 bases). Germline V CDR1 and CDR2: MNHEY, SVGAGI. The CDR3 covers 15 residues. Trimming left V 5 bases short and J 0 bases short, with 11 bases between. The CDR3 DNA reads TGTGCCAGCAGTGGCCCGACAGTTAGCAATCAGCCCCAGCATTTT. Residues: CASSGPTVSNQPQHF.

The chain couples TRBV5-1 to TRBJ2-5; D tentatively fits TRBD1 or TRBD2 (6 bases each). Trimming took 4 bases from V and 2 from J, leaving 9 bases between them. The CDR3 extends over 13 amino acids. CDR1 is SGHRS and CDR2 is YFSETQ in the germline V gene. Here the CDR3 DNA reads TGCGCCAGCAGCGGGGGGCTACAAGAGACCCAGTACTTC. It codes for CASSGGLQETQYF.

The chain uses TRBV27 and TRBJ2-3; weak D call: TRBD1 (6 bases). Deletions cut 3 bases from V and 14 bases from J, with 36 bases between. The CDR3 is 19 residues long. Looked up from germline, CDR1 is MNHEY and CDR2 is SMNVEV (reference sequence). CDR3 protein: CASSFRARGGTAPDNPLYF. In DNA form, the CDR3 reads TGTGCCAGCAGTTTTAGAGCCCGAGGGGGTACCGCCCCCGACAACCCCCTGTATTTT.

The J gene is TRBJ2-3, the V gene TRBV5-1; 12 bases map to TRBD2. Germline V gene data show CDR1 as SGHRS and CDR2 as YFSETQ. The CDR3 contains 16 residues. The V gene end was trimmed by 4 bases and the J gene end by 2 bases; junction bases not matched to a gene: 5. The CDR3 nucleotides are TGCGCCAGCAGCCTATGGACTAGCGGGGCCACAGATACGCAGTATTTT. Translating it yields CASSLWTSGATDTQYF.

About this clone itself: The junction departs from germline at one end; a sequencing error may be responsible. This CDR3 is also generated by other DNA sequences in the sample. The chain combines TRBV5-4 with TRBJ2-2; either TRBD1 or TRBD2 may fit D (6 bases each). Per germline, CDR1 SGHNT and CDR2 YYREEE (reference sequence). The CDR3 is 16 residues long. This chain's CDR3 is CASSLEGGRYTGELFF. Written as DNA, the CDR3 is TGTGCCAGTAGCTTGGAGGGGGGCCGATACACCGGGGAGCTGTTTTTT.

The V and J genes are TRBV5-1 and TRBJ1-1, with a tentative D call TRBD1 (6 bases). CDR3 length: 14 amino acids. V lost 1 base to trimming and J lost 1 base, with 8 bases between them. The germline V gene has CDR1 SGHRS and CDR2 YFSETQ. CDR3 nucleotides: TGCGCCAGCAGCTTGAAAGGGGGGAACACTGAAGCTTTCTTT. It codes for CASSLKGGNTEAFF. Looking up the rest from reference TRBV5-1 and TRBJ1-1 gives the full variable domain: KAGVTQTPRYLIKTRGQQVTLSCSPISGHRSVSWYQQTPGQGLQFLFEYFSETQRNKGNFPGRFSGRQFSNSRSEMNVSTLELGDSALYLCASSLKGGNTEAFFGQGTRLTVV.

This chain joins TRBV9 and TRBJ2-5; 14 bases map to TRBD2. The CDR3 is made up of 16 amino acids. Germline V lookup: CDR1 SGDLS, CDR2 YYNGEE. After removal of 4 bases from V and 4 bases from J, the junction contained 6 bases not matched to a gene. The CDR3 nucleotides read TGTGCCAGCAGCCCCCGGACTAGCGGGGGGTTAGAGACCCAGTACTTC. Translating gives CASSPRTSGGLETQYF.

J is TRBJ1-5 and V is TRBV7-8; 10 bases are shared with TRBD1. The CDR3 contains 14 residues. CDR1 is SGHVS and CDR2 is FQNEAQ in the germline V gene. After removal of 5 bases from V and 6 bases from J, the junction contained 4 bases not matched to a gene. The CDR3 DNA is TGTGCCAGCAGCCGTGACAGGGGGCTTCAGCCCCAGCATTTT. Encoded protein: CASSRDRGLQPQHF.

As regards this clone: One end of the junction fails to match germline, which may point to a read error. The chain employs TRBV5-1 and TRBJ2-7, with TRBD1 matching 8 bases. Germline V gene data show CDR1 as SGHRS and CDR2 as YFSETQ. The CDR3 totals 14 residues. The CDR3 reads CVSSAGGASYEQYF. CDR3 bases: TGCGTCAGCAGCGCAGGGGGCGCCTCCTACGAGCAGTACTTC.